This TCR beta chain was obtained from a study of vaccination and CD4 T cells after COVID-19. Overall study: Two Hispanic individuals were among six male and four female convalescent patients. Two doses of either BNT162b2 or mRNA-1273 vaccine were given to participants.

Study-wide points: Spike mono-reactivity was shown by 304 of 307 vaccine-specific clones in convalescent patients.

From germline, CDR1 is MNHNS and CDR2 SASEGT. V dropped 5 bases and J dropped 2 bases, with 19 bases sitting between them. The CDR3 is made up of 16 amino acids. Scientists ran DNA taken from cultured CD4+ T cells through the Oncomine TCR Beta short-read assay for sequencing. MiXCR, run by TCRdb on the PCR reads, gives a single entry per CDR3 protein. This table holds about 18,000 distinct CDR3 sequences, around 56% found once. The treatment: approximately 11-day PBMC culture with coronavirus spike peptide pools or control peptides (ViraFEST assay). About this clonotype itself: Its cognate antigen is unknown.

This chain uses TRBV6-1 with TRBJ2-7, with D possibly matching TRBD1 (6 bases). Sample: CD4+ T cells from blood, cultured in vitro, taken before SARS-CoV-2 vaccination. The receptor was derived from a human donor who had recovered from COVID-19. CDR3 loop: CASSRNTGLVTYEQYF. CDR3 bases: TGTGCCAGCAGTCGAAACACAGGGCTAGTTACCTACGAGCAGTACTTC.